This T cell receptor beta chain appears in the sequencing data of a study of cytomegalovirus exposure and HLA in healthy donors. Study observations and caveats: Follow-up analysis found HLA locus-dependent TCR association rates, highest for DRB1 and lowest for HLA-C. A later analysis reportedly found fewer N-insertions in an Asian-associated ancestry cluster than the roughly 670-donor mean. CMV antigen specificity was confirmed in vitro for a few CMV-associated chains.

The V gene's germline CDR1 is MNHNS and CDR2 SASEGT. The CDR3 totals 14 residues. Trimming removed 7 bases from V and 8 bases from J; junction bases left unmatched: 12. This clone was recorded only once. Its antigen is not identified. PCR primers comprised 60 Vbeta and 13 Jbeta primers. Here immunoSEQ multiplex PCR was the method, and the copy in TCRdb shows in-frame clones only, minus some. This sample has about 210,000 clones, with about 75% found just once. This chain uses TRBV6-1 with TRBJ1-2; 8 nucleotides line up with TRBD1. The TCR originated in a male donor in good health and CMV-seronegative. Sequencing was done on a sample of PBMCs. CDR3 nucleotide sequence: TGTGCCAGCACCAGAGTAGGACAGGGAGGAGGCTACACCTTC. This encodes CASTRVGQGGGYTF.